Following are 2 T cell receptor beta chains from one sample sequenced in a study of beta chain features in type 1 diabetes. The investigators reverse transcribed all of the isolated RNA, so they sequenced expressed TCRB transcripts. Method: immunoSEQ multiplex PCR; TCRdb's copy keeps in-frame clones and lacks some. There are 500,000 to 800,000 clones in the sample; 9.5% to 15% occur only once, and approximately 0.11% lies in the top ten. General study points: In all four CD4+ subsets, TCRB CDR3 length was significantly, moderately reduced in type 1 diabetes.

Their antigen targets remain unknown. Sequencing was done on a sample of naive CD4+ T cells from blood. These receptors all stem from a man aged 30 to 45 with type 1 diabetes.

V gene TRBV5-6 combines with J gene TRBJ2-7; D unresolved. Trimming stripped 0 bases from V and 0 bases from J, with 10 bases between. CDR3 length: 15 residues. Germline V gives CDR1 SGHDT, CDR2 YYEEEE. The CDR3 protein is CASSLAGDYSYEQYF. CDR3 DNA sequence: TGTGCCAGCAGCTTGGCTGGAGATTACTCCTACGAGCAGTACTTC.

This clone was counted between two and nine times. The genes are TRBV4-3 and TRBJ2-7; D assignment may be TRBD1 or TRBD2 (6 bases each). CDR1 is LGHNA and CDR2 is YSLEER in the germline V gene. The ends were cut back, 0 bases at V and 3 bases at J, with 9 bases in the middle. The CDR3 loop spans 14 amino acids. CDR3 DNA: TGCGCCAGCAGCCAAGATGGGGGGCACTACGAGCAGTACTTC. Its translation is CASSQDGGHYEQYF.